This TCR beta chain was documented in a study of blood T cell repertoires in COVID-19. The CDR3 extends over 12 amino acids. V lost 2 bases and J lost 4, with 8 bases in between. Germline CDR1 GTSNPN, CDR2 SVGIG (reference sequence). Participant age was about 18 to 95 years, and participants resided in about two dozen US areas. Sequencing used immunoSEQ multiplex PCR; TCRdb keeps in-frame clones, though not all of them. The sample lists 140,000 to 150,000 clones, just over 85% occurring once. The source is a middle-aged man who had recovered from COVID-19. The sequenced sample consisted of PBMCs or T cells enriched from blood (not recorded which). The V call is TRBV30, the J call TRBJ1-2; D is ambiguous. CDR3 protein: CAWSRWAYGYTF. The CDR3 DNA follows: TGTGCCTGGAGTAGGTGGGCCTATGGCTACACCTTC. The variable domain in full, completed from reference TRBV30 and TRBJ1-2, reads SQTIHQWPATLVQPVGSPLSLECTVEGTSNPNLYWYRQAAGRGLQLLFYSVGIGQISSEVPQNLSASRPQDRQFILSSKKLLLSDSGFYLCAWSRWAYGYTFGSGTRLTVV.